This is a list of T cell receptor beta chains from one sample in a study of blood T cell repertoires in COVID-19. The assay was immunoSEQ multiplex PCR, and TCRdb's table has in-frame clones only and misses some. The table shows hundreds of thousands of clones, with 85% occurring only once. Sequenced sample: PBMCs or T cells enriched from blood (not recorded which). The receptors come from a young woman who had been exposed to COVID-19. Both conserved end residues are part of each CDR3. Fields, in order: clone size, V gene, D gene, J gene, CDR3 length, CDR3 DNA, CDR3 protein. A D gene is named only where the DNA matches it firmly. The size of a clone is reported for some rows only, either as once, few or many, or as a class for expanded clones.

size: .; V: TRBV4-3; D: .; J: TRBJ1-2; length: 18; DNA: TGCGCCAGCAGCCAAGATGGGGGTGGACAGAATGTGAACTATGGCTACACCTTC; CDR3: CASSQDGGGQNVNYGYTF
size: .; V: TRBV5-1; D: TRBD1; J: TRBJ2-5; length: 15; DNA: TGCGCCAGCAGCTTATTGGGACAGGGGGCAGAGACCCAGTACTTC; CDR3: CASSLLGQGAETQYF
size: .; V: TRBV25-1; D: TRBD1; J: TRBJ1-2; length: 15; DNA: TGTGCCAGCAGTGCCGCCGACAGGGAGGTGTATGGCTACACCTTC; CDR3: CASSAADREVYGYTF
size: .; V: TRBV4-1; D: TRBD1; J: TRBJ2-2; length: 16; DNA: TGCGCCAGCAGCCCACTGGGACAGGGGAACACCGGGGAGCTGTTTTTT; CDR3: CASSPLGQGNTGELFF
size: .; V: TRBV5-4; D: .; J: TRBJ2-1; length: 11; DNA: TGTGCCAGCAGCGGTTTGGGGGGGCAGTTCTTC; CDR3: CASSGLGGQFF
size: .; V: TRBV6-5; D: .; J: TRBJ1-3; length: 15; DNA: TGTGCCAGCAGTTACAGCGGAGTAGGCGGAAACACCATATATTTT; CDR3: CASSYSGVGGNTIYF
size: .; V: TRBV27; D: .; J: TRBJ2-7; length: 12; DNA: TGTGCCAGCAGTCCCGGGGCCTACGAGCAGTACTTC; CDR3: CASSPGAYEQYF
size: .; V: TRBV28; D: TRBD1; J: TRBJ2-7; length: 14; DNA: TGTGCCAGCAGCCCTAGAGGGGGCGAGAACGAGCAGTACTTC; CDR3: CASSPRGGENEQYF
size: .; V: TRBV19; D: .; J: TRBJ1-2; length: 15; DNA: TGTGCCAGTAGTATAGTTAGTGCCACTAACTATGGCTACACCTTC; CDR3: CASSIVSATNYGYTF
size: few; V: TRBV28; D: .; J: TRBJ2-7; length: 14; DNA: TGTGCCAGCAGCAACCGCAGTCCAGGGGGAGGGCAGTACTTC; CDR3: CASSNRSPGGGQYF
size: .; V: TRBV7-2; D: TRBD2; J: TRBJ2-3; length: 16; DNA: TGTGCCAGCAGCTTAGTTGCGGGGGTCTTCACAGATACGCAGTATTTT; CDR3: CASSLVAGVFTDTQYF
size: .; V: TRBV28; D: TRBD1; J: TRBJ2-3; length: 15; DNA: TGTGCCAGCAGTCCCCCGGGACAGGGAACAGATACGCAGTATTTT; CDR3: CASSPPGQGTDTQYF
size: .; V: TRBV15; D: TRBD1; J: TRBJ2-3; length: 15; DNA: TGTGCCACCAGCTCGCGGACAGGGGTAGCAGATACGCAGTATTTT; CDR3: CATSSRTGVADTQYF
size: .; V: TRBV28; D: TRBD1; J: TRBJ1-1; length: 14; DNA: TGTGCCAGCAGCTTGGGACAGGGGGTCACTGAAGCTTTCTTT; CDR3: CASSLGQGVTEAFF
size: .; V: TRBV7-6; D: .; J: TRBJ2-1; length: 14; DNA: TGTGCCAGCAGCTCCCGGGACTTCTACAATGAGCAGTTCTTC; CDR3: CASSSRDFYNEQFF
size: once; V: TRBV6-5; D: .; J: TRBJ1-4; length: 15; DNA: TGTGCCAGCATAAGGACAGCAGCAACTAATGAAAAACTGTTTTTT; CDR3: CASIRTAATNEKLFF
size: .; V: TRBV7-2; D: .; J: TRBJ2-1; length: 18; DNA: TGTGCCAGCAGCTTGGGACTCTTAACTCTAAGCTCCTACAATGAGCAGTTCTTC; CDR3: CASSLGLLTLSSYNEQFF
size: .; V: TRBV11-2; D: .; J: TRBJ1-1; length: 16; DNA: TGTGCCAGCAGCCTTTTACCCGGCGGGCCCAACACTGAAGCTTTCTTT; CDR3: CASSLLPGGPNTEAFF
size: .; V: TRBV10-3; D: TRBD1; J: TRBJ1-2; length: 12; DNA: TGTGCCACGACCGGACAGGGTGCTGGCTACACCTTC; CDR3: CATTGQGAGYTF
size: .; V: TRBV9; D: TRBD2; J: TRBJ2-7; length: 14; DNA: TGTGCCAGCAGCGTAAACGGGAGGGGATACGAGCAGTACTTC; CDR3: CASSVNGRGYEQYF
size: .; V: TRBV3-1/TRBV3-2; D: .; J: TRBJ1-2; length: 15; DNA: TGTGCCAGCAGCCATAACGTACGGGGAGGAGGTGGCTACACCTTC; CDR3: CASSHNVRGGGGYTF
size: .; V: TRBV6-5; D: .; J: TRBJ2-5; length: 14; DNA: TGTGCCAGCTCTCCATCTAGCGCCCAAGAGACCCAGTACTTC; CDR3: CASSPSSAQETQYF
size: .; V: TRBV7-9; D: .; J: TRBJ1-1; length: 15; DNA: TGTGCCAGCAGCTTTTGGACGGGATCGGGTGCTGAAGCTTTCTTT; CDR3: CASSFWTGSGAEAFF